A single sample is the source of the 12 T cell receptor beta chains below, sequenced in a study of blood T cell repertoires in COVID-19. The data were produced by immunoSEQ multiplex PCR, yet TCRdb's version contains in-frame clones alone and is incomplete. Of more than 300,000 clones listed, about 89% are singletons. The sample was peripheral blood. These receptors came from a woman aged 25 to 39 with COVID-19, enrolled during active disease.

This clone was found a few times. The V and J genes are TRBV7-3 and TRBJ2-2; 9 bases map to TRBD2. J lost 3 bases, V lost 1 base, and 3 bases had no gene match. The CDR3 consists of 16 residues. CDR1 and CDR2 from the germline V gene are SGHTA and FQGTGA. The CDR3 bases are TGTGCCAGCAGCTTAATGGTAGCGGGAGACACCGGGGAGCTGTTTTTT. Translating gives CASSLMVAGDTGELFF.

On this clone: The sample holds other DNA sequences that translate to the same CDR3. The V and J genes are TRBV28 and TRBJ1-5, with D possibly matching TRBD1 (6 bases). CDR1 is MDHEN and CDR2 is SYDVKM in the germline V gene. The V end lost 5 bases, the J end lost 2 bases, and 13 bases lay between the germline ends. CDR3 length: 15 residues. CDR3 amino acids: CASSLAGGGNQPQHF. The CDR3 DNA reads as TGTGCCAGCAGTCTGGCGGGGGGCGGCAATCAGCCCCAGCATTTT.

The chain joins TRBV7-2 to TRBJ1-1; possibly TRBD1 for D (5 bases). V lost 5 bases and J lost 2, with 18 bases in between. Per germline, CDR1 SGHTA and CDR2 FQGNSA. The CDR3 runs 16 residues. This CDR3 reads CASSATGAQTNTEAFF. For the CDR3, the DNA is TGTGCCAGCAGCGCTACAGGAGCACAGACTAACACTGAAGCTTTCTTT.

As DNA, the CDR3 is TGTGCCAGCAGCGTAGAGCAACAGGCGACTGAAGCTTTCTTT. It yields the protein CASSVEQQATEAFF. This sequence joins TRBV9 and TRBJ1-1; D is possibly TRBD1 (5 bases). Deletions cut 0 bases from V and 5 bases from J, with 11 bases between. The CDR3 covers 14 residues. CDR1 is SGDLS and CDR2 is YYNGEE in the germline V gene.

The table lists this clone with many counts. The chain carries TRBV5-6 and TRBJ2-1, with D possibly TRBD2 on 5 matching bases. The germline V gene has CDR1 SGHDT and CDR2 YYEEEE. V lost 0 bases, J lost 0 bases, and 10 bases lay in between. There are 16 residues in the CDR3. The CDR3 loop reads CASSLGGRSSYNEQFF. In nucleotides, the CDR3 is TGTGCCAGCAGCTTGGGAGGGCGGTCCTCCTACAATGAGCAGTTCTTC.

CDR3 amino acids: CSVEGLAGVQEQYF. The CDR3 bases are TGCAGCGTTGAAGGACTAGCGGGAGTCCAAGAGCAGTACTTC. The chain links TRBV29-1 to TRBJ2-7; 12 bases agree with TRBD2. V lost 1 base to trimming and J lost 7 bases; unmatched junction nucleotides: 5. Per germline, CDR1 SQVTM and CDR2 ANQGSEA. There are 14 residues in the CDR3.

The chain couples TRBV6-4 to TRBJ1-6; the D gene is possibly TRBD1 (6 bases). Trimming took 6 bases from V and 9 from J, leaving 15 bases between them. The germline CDR1 and CDR2 sequences are MRHNA and SNTAGT. The CDR3 is 14 amino acids. CDR3 sequence: CASRDQGGGSPLHF. For the CDR3, the DNA is TGTGCCAGCAGAGACCAAGGGGGGGGTTCACCCCTCCACTTT.

The J gene is TRBJ2-1, the V gene TRBV7-6, with TRBD2 identical over 13 bases. Losses at the gene ends were 5 bases for V and 6 bases for J; bases not matched to a gene: 7. The germline gives CDR1 SGHVS, CDR2 FNYEAQ. This CDR3 is 16 amino acids long. CDR3 residues: CASSHRLAGGPNEQFF. DNA of the CDR3: TGTGCCAGCAGCCATAGACTAGCGGGAGGCCCCAATGAGCAGTTCTTC.

The rearrangement joins TRBV2 to TRBJ2-3; TRBD2 aligns across 10 bases. The germline CDR1 and CDR2 sequences are SNHLY and FYNNEI. The CDR3 consists of 17 residues. Unmatched junction bases numbered 7, after V lost 0 bases and J lost 4 bases. DNA of the CDR3: TGTGCCAGCAGTGAAGCACCCCTAGCGGGAGTTGCAGATACGCAGTATTTT. It encodes CASSEAPLAGVADTQYF.

V gene TRBV5-1 combines with J gene TRBJ1-1, with 7 bases identical to TRBD1. The CDR3 has 15 residues. Germline lookup yields CDR1 SGHRS and CDR2 YFSETQ. The V gene end was trimmed by 0 bases and the J gene end by 0 bases; junction bases not matched to a gene: 2. This chain's CDR3 is CASSLGQGVNTEAFF. CDR3 sequence (DNA): TGCGCCAGCAGCTTGGGTCAGGGGGTGAACACTGAAGCTTTCTTT. The entire variable domain, with the rest obtained from reference TRBV5-1 and TRBJ1-1, is as follows: KAGVTQTPRYLIKTRGQQVTLSCSPISGHRSVSWYQQTPGQGLQFLFEYFSETQRNKGNFPGRFSGRQFSNSRSEMNVSTLELGDSALYLCASSLGQGVNTEAFFGQGTRLTVV.

This clone occurred once. The rearrangement uses TRBV9 and TRBJ2-2, with 8 bases identical to TRBD2. CDR1 and CDR2 from the germline V gene are SGDLS and YYNGEE. The ends lost 2 bases at V and 5 bases at J; junction bases unmatched: 11. The CDR3 loop spans 17 amino acids. The CDR3 reads CASSVGGAGEQTGELFF. CDR3 bases: TGTGCCAGCAGCGTCGGGGGGGCGGGAGAACAAACCGGGGAGCTGTTTTTT.

The chain employs TRBV28 and TRBJ2-1, with D possibly being TRBD2 (6 bases). This CDR3 has 16 residues. Trimming stripped 7 bases from V and 0 bases from J, with 16 bases between. Germline CDR1 reads MDHEN; CDR2 reads SYDVKM. CDR3 in amino acids: CASTLSGLLSYNEQFF. The DNA of the CDR3 is TGTGCCAGCACCCTCTCGGGACTTCTCTCCTACAATGAGCAGTTCTTC.